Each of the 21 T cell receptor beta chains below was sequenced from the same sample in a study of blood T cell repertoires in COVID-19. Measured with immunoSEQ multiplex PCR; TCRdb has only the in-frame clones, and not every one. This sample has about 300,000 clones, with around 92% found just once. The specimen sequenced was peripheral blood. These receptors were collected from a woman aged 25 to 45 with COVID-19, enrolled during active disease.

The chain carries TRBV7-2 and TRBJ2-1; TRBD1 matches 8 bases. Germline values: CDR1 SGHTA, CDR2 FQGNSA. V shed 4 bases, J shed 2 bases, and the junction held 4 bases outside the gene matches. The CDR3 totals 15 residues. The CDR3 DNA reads TGTGCCAGCAGCTCTCAGGGGGCCACCTACAATGAGCAGTTCTTC. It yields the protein CASSSQGATYNEQFF.

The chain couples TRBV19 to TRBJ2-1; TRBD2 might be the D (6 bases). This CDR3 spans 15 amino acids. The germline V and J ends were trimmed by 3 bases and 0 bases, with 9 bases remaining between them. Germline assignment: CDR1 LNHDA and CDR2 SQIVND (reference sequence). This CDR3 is CASSIAGISYNEQFF. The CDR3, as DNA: TGTGCCAGTAGTATTGCGGGGATCTCCTACAATGAGCAGTTCTTC.

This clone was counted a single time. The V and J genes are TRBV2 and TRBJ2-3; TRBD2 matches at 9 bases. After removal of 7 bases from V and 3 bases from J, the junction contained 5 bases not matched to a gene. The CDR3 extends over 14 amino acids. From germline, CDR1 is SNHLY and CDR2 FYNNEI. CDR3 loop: CASTPAGGTDTQYF. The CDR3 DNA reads TGTGCCAGCACACCAGCGGGGGGAACAGATACGCAGTATTTT.

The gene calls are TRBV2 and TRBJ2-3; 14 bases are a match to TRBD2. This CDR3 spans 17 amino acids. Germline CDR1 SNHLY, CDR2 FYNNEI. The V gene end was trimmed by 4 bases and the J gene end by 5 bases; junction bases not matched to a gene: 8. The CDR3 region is CASSAGLAGALGDTQYF. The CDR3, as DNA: TGTGCCAGCAGTGCGGGACTAGCGGGAGCACTGGGAGATACGCAGTATTTT. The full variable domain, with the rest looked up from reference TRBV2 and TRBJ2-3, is EPEVTQTPSHQVTQMGQEVILRCVPISNHLYFYWYRQILGQKVEFLVSFYNNEISEKSEIFDDQFSVERPDGSNFTLKIRSTKLEDSAMYFCASSAGLAGALGDTQYFGPGTRLTVL.

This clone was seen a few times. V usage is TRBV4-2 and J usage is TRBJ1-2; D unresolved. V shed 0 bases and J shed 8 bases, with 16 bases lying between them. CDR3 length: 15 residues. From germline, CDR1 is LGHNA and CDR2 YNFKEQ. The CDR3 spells CASSQDLGTVWGYTF. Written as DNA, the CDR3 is TGTGCCAGCAGCCAAGATCTAGGTACCGTGTGGGGCTACACCTTC.

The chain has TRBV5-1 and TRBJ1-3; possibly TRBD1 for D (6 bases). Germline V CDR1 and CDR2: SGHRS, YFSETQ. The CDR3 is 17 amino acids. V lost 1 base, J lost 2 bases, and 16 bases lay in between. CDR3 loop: CASSLMSPGTTGNTIYF. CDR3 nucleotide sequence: TGCGCCAGCAGCTTGATGTCTCCCGGGACAACTGGAAACACCATATATTTT. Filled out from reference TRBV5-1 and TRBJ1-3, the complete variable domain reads KAGVTQTPRYLIKTRGQQVTLSCSPISGHRSVSWYQQTPGQGLQFLFEYFSETQRNKGNFPGRFSGRQFSNSRSEMNVSTLELGDSALYLCASSLMSPGTTGNTIYFGEGSWLTVV.

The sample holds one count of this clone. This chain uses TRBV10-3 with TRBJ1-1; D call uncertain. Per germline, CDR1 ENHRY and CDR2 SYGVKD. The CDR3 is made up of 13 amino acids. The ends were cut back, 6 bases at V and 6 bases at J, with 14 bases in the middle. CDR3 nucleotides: TGTGCCATCAGGGACTGGGGATCCCCTGAAGCTTTCTTT. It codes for CAIRDWGSPEAFF.

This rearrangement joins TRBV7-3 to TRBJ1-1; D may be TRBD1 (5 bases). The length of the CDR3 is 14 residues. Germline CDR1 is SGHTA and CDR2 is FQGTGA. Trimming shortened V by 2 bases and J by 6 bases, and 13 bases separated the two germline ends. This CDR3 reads CASSLDRGTPEAFF. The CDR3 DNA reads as TGTGCCAGCAGCTTAGACCGGGGGACCCCTGAAGCTTTCTTT.

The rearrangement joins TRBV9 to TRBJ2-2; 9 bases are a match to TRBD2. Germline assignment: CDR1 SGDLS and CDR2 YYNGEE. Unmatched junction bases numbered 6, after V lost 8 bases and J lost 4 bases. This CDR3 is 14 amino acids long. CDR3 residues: CASAGGPGTGELFF. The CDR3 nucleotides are TGTGCCAGTGCGGGGGGGCCGGGCACCGGGGAGCTGTTTTTT.

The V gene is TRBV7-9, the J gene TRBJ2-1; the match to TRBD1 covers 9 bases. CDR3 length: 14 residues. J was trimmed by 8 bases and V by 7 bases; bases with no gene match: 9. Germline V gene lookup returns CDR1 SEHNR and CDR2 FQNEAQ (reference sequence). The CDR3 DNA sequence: TGTGCCAGCACCCGCCAGGACAGGGGTTATGAGCAGTTCTTC. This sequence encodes CASTRQDRGYEQFF.

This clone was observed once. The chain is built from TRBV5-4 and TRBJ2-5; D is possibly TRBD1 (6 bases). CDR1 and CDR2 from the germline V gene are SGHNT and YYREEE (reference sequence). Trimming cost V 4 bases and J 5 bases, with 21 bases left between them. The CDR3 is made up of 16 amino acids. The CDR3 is CASSLAPDRLLETQYF. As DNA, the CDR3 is TGTGCCAGCAGCCTAGCACCCGACAGGCTACTGGAGACCCAGTACTTC.

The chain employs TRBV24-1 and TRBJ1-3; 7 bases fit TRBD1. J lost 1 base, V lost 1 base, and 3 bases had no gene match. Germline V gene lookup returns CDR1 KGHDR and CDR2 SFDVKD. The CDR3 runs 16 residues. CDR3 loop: CATSDLQGTSGNTIYF. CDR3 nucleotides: TGTGCCACCAGTGATTTACAGGGGACTTCTGGAAACACCATATATTTT.

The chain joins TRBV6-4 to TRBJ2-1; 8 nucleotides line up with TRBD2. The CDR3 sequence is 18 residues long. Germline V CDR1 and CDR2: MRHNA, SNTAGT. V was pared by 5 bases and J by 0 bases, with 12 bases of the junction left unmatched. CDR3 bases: TGTGCCAGCAGTCCCCTTGACTACCTAGCGGGCTCCTACAATGAGCAGTTCTTC. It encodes CASSPLDYLAGSYNEQFF.

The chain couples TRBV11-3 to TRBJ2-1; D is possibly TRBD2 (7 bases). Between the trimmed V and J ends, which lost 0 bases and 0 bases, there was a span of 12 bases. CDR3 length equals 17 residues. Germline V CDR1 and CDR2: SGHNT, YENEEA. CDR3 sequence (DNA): TGTGCCAGCAGCTTAGAAGGGGCGGGGGCCTCCTACAATGAGCAGTTCTTC. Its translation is CASSLEGAGASYNEQFF.

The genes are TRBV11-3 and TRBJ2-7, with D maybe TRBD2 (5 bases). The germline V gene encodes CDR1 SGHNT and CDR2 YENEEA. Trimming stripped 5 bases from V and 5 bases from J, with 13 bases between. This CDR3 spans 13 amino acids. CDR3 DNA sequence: TGTGCCAGCAGCAGCGGTGAGTCCCACGAGCAGTACTTC. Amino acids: CASSSGESHEQYF.

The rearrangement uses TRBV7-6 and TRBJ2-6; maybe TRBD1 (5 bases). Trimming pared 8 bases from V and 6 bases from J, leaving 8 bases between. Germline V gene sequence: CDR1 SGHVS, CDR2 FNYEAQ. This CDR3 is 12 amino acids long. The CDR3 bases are TGTGCCAGCGGGGCGGAGGCCAACGTCCTGACTTTC. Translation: CASGAEANVLTF.

The CDR3 nucleotides are TGTGCCAGCCCGCGGATACAGGACACTGAAGCTTTCTTT. The encoded protein is CASPRIQDTEAFF. The gene calls are TRBV25-1 and TRBJ1-1; a weak D match, TRBD1 (5 bases). Deletions cut 8 bases from V and 3 bases from J, with 13 bases between. The CDR3 length is 13 residues. Germline V gives CDR1 MGHDK, CDR2 SYGVNS. Filled out from reference TRBV25-1 and TRBJ1-1, the complete variable domain reads EADIYQTPRYLVIGTGKKITLECSQTMGHDKMYWYQQDPGMELHLIHYSYGVNSTEKGDLSSESTVSRIRTEHFPLTLESARPSHTSQYLCASPRIQDTEAFFGQGTRLTVV.

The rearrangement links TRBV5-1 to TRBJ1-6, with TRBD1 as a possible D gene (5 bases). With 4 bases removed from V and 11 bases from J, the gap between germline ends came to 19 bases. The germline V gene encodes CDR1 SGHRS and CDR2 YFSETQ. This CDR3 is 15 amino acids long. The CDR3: CASSRVPEGRAPLHF. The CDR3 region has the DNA TGCGCCAGCAGCCGGGTACCGGAGGGGAGAGCACCCCTCCACTTT.

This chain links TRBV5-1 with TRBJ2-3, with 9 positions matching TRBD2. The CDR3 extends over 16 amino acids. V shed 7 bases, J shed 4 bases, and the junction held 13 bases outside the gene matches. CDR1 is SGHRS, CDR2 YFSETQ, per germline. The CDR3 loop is CASQWASGDSPDTQYF. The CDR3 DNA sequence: TGCGCCAGCCAGTGGGCTAGCGGGGATTCACCAGATACGCAGTATTTT.

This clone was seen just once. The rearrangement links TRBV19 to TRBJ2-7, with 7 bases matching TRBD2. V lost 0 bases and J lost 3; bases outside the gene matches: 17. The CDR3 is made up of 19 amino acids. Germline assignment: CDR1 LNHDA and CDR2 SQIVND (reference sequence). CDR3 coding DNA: TGTGCCAGTAGTATAGATTATCACGAACTGGGACTATTAATCTACGAGCAGTACGTC. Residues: CASSIDYHELGLLIYEQYV.

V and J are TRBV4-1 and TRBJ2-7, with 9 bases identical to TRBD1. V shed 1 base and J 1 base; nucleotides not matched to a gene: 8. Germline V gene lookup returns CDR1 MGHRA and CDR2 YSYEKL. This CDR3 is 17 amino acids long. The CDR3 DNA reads TGCGCCAGCAGCCAAGGGATCCGGGACAGGGTGTCCTACGAGCAGTACTTC. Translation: CASSQGIRDRVSYEQYF.